This TCR beta chain was captured by sequencing in a study of blood T cells in healthy people across ages. Germline lookup yields CDR1 LGHNA and CDR2 YNFKEQ. The CDR3 extends over 16 amino acids. V lost 3 bases and J lost 0, with 12 bases in between. Through a sample-barcoded 5' primer and a J-beta primer mix, a second PCR was run for roughly 6 to 11 cycles. TCRdb redid the calling of the 5' RACE reads with MiXCR, one entry per CDR3 protein. The table lists 760,000 or so distinct CDR3 sequences, roughly 25% of them singletons. The sample also formed part of further work on T cells of mothers and their children.

This sequence originates from a boy aged 5-17 years in good health. The sequenced sample was blood. The chain has TRBV4-2 and TRBJ2-1; D perhaps matches TRBD2 (5 bases). CDR3 protein: CASSQPGGSSYNEQFF. The DNA for the CDR3 is TGTGCCAGCAGCCAGCCAGGTGGGAGCTCCTACAATGAGCAGTTCTTC.